One sample yielded the 29 T cell receptor beta chains listed below, sequenced in a study of Tregs in tolerant kidney transplant recipients. Clones were sequenced by immunoSEQ multiplex PCR, and TCRdb holds only the in-frame ones, with some missing. The sample totals 1,500 to 2,000 clones; its top ten clones hold roughly 19%. CFSE-labeled recipient PBMCs were cultured five to seven days with irradiated graft donor PBMCs, then FACS-sorted. The antigens for these receptors are not known. The sequencing used CD4+ T cells from blood cultured with allogeneic cells, collected before the transplant. These receptors were obtained from a human patient who received a combined kidney and bone marrow transplant.

This clone ranks as large in terms of frequency. The read gets to within 3 residues of the CDR3 end, and the germline J gene fills in the rest. The genes are TRBV30 and TRBJ1-4, with 10 bases matching TRBD1. In germline, CDR1 is GTSNPN, CDR2 SVGIG (reference sequence). The V and J ends lost 5 bases and 6 bases, in that order; junction bases with no gene match: 6. This CDR3 region has 14 residues. The CDR3 DNA, read in part, is TGTGCCTGGGGCCTGGGGACAGGGGATGAAAAA. It specifies CAWGLGTGDEK. The whole CDR3 sequence is CAWGLGTGDEKLFF.

Notes on this clone: The CDR3 is cut off 3 residues early in the read; its end comes from the germline J gene. The genes are TRBV13 and TRBJ2-7; TRBD1 or TRBD2 may be the D gene (5 bases each). Between the trimmed V and J ends, which lost 5 bases and 3 bases, there was a span of 17 bases. The CDR3 is made up of 15 amino acids. CDR1 is PRHDT and CDR2 is FYEKMQ in the germline V gene (reference sequence). The CDR3 spells CASSPRTLRGYEQYF. Partial CDR3 DNA: TGTGCCAGCAGCCCCCGTACGTTGAGGGGCTACGAG.

Judged by frequency, this clone is medium-sized. Read data end 3 residues before the CDR3 end; the end is taken from the germline J gene. The chain combines TRBV5-1 with TRBJ2-2, with 8 bases lining up with TRBD1. The trim removed 5 bases at V and 7 bases at J, leaving 7 bases unmatched. This CDR3 contains 14 residues. Germline values: CDR1 SGHRS, CDR2 YFSETQ. The CDR3: CASRKDRVDGELFF. The covered CDR3 bases are TGCGCCAGCAGAAAGGACAGGGTGGACGGGGAG.

This clone is medium-sized by frequency. The read ends 3 residues before the CDR3 terminus; that terminus is restored from the germline J gene. The chain uses TRBV7-9 and TRBJ2-1, with D perhaps matching TRBD2 (5 bases). Between the trimmed V and J ends, which lost 8 bases and 8 bases, there was a span of 16 bases. Per the germline V gene, CDR1 is SEHNR and CDR2 is FQNEAQ (reference sequence). The CDR3 runs 13 residues. The CDR3 DNA, read in part, is TGTGCCAGCGGCCCGAGGGCCGGGGATGAG. Amino acid sequence: CASGPRAGDE. The whole CDR3 protein is CASGPRAGDEQFF. The complete variable domain, with remaining parts taken from reference TRBV7-9 and TRBJ2-1, reads DTGVSQNPRHKITKRGQNVTFRCDPISEHNRLYWYRQTLGQGPEFLTYFQNEAQLEKSRLLSDRFSAERPKGSFSTLEIQRTEQGDSAMYLCASGPRAGDEQFFGPGTRLTVL.

This clone shows up as medium-sized by frequency. Sequencing ends 3 residues short of the CDR3 end; the germline J gene provides the rest. The rearrangement joins TRBV29-1 to TRBJ2-3; 7 nucleotides match TRBD2. Germline V gives CDR1 SQVTM, CDR2 ANQGSEA. There are 16 residues in the CDR3. With 6 bases clipped from V and 4 bases from J, the junction kept 16 bases outside the gene matches. The covered CDR3 bases are TGCAGCGTGACCCGATCGACTAGCCCTCGTCCAGATACG. Protein product: CSVTRSTSPRPDT. The complete CDR3 sequence is CSVTRSTSPRPDTQYF.

This clone is medium-sized (0.01 to 0.1%) by frequency. The CDR3 extends 3 residues past the end of the read, so its final part is completed from the germline J gene. The chain links TRBV18 to TRBJ1-5, with a possible D match to TRBD1 (6 bases). The V and J ends lost 6 bases and 5 bases respectively, with 14 bases between them. Germline loops: CDR1 KGHSH, CDR2 LQKENI. CDR3 length equals 14 residues. CDR3 bases read: TGTGCCAGCTCCCGGGGGGCAGGAGATCAGCCC. This sequence encodes CASSRGAGDQP. The full CDR3 reads CASSRGAGDQPQHF.

Worth noting for this clone: The DNA ends 3 residues before the CDR3 does, and the rest of the CDR3 is filled in from the germline J gene. This sequence joins TRBV19 and TRBJ2-7; 16 nucleotides agree with TRBD2. After removal of 7 bases from V and 4 bases from J, the junction contained 13 bases not matched to a gene. This CDR3 region has 18 residues. In germline, CDR1 is LNHDA, CDR2 SQIVND (reference sequence). The CDR3 DNA, read in part, is TGTGCCAGTAAGGGCTTGGGGGGACTAGCGGGAGGGAGTTACGAG. This codes for CASKGLGGLAGGSYE. The CDR3, in full, reads CASKGLGGLAGGSYEQYF.

This clone is deemed medium-sized by its frequency. Coverage ceases 3 residues before the CDR3 finishes, and the germline J gene fills in the end. The rearrangement links TRBV19 to TRBJ1-4; 10 positions agree with TRBD1. This CDR3 is built from 13 residues. Germline V gene data show CDR1 as LNHDA and CDR2 as SQIVND (reference sequence). The J segment lost 10 bases and the V segment lost 10 bases, leaving 9 bases of the junction unmatched. Partial CDR3 DNA: TGTGCCACGGACAGGGGGAAGCTGGGAAAA. The encoded protein is CATDRGKLGK. The CDR3 in full is CATDRGKLGKLFF.

Judged by frequency, this clone is medium-sized. The sequenced part of the CDR3 DNA is TGCGCCAGCAGGACCTCCCCAGGGAGAGCTGAA. Protein product: CASRTSPGRAE. The complete CDR3 sequence is CASRTSPGRAEAFF. The chain is built from TRBV10-1 and TRBJ1-1; weak D call: TRBD1 (5 bases). The read comes to an end 3 residues before the CDR3 does, leaving the germline J gene to fill in the end. V dropped 6 bases and J dropped 6 bases, with 17 bases sitting between them. Germline values: CDR1 WNHNN, CDR2 SYGVQD (reference sequence). This CDR3 is 14 amino acids long.

About this clone: One end of the junction varies from germline; a read error may be responsible. The read is 3 residues too short to cover the CDR3 end, so that end is filled in from the germline J gene. The rearrangement uses TRBV4-2 and TRBJ2-5; 7 bases match TRBD1. Germline V gives CDR1 LGHNA, CDR2 YNFKEQ. The CDR3 consists of 13 residues. The CDR3 DNA, read in part, is TGCGCCAGCAGCGTCGACAGGGAAGAGACC. Protein sequence: CASSVDREET. The complete CDR3 sequence is CASSVDREETQYF.

This clone is medium-sized by frequency. From the germline J gene comes the end of the CDR3, since the read stops 3 residues before it. The chain combines TRBV18 with TRBJ2-7; 8 bases align to TRBD1. J lost 0 bases, V lost 4 bases, and 2 bases had no gene match. Germline V CDR1 and CDR2: KGHSH, LQKENI. The CDR3 covers 14 residues. The DNA read from the CDR3 is TGTGCCAGCTCACGACAGGGGAACTCCTACGAG. As protein: CASSRQGNSYE. The whole CDR3 sequence is CASSRQGNSYEQYF. The full variable domain, completed using reference TRBV18 and TRBJ2-7, is NAGVMQNPRHLVRRRGQEARLRCSPMKGHSHVYWYRQLPEEGLKFMVYLQKENIIDESGMPKERFSAEFPKEGPSILRIQQVVRGDSAAYFCASSRQGNSYEQYFGPGTRLTVT.

As regards this clone: The read gets to within 3 residues of the CDR3 end, and the germline J gene fills in the rest. J is TRBJ2-2 and V is TRBV18, with TRBD1 as a possible D gene (6 bases). This CDR3 contains 16 residues. Germline V gives CDR1 KGHSH, CDR2 LQKENI. Here the CDR3 reads CASSPAMQGLGEKLFF. Partial CDR3 DNA: TGTGCCAGCTCCCCTGCTATGCAGGGGCTGGGTGAAAAG.

On this clone itself: The CDR3 goes on 3 residues after the read ends, and that part is filled in from the germline J gene. The chain links TRBV30 to TRBJ2-5; weak D call: TRBD1 (5 bases). V was pared by 0 bases and J by 1 base, with 12 bases between. Germline V gene lookup returns CDR1 GTSNPN and CDR2 SVGIG (reference sequence). The CDR3 is 15 residues long. CDR3 amino acids: CAWSVRVQGQETQYF. Incomplete CDR3 DNA: TGTGCCTGGAGTGTACGGGTCCAGGGCCAAGAGACC.

A word on this clone: From the germline J gene comes the end of the CDR3, since the read stops 3 residues before it. The chain uses TRBV7-9 and TRBJ2-3, with 10 bases matching TRBD2. The V gene's germline CDR1 is SEHNR and CDR2 FQNEAQ (reference sequence). CDR3 length: 15 amino acids. J lost 2 bases, V lost 5 bases, and 4 bases had no gene match. CDR3 protein: CASSAGLAATDTQYF. Incomplete CDR3 DNA: TGTGCCAGCAGCGCCGGACTAGCGGCCACAGATACG.

As to this clone: The read gets to within 3 residues of the CDR3 end, and the germline J gene fills in the rest. V is TRBV4-1 and J is TRBJ2-7, with D possibly being TRBD2 (7 bases). Germline V gene data show CDR1 as MGHRA and CDR2 as YSYEKL. The CDR3 is made up of 17 amino acids. V was pared by 4 bases and J by 0 bases, with 19 bases between. CDR3 bases read: TGCGCCAGCAGCCCAAGGGGGGGGGCCCGTAACTCCTACGAG. It is translated as CASSPRGGARNSYE. In full, the CDR3 reads CASSPRGGARNSYEQYF.

Its frequency marks this clone as medium-sized (0.01 to 0.1%). The read finishes 3 residues shy of the CDR3 end, and the germline J gene is used to complete it. V usage is TRBV19 and J usage is TRBJ1-1; D call uncertain. Germline CDR1 is LNHDA and CDR2 is SQIVND (reference sequence). The CDR3 totals 15 residues. The germline V and J ends were trimmed by 3 bases and 3 bases, with 14 bases remaining between them. CDR3 protein: CASSMARTADTEAFF. The part of the CDR3 DNA that was read is TGTGCCAGTAGTATGGCGCGTACAGCGGACACTGAA.

As regards this clone: The read falls 3 residues short of the CDR3 end, and the missing part is taken from the germline J gene. The V gene is TRBV5-1, the J gene TRBJ2-7; D is perhaps TRBD1 (6 bases). The germline V gene has CDR1 SGHRS and CDR2 YFSETQ. This CDR3 is built from 14 residues. Trimming left V 1 base short and J 5 bases short, with 13 bases between. The DNA read from the CDR3 is TGCGCCAGCAGCTTGTTGCCAGGGGCCCACGAG. It codes for CASSLLPGAHE. The CDR3 as a whole reads CASSLLPGAHEQYF. The full variable domain, its missing parts supplied by reference TRBV5-1 and TRBJ2-7, is KAGVTQTPRYLIKTRGQQVTLSCSPISGHRSVSWYQQTPGQGLQFLFEYFSETQRNKGNFPGRFSGRQFSNSRSEMNVSTLELGDSALYLCASSLLPGAHEQYFGPGTRLTVT.

Frequency places this clone as medium-sized. The read ends 3 residues shy of where the CDR3 ends; the end is completed using the germline J gene. The V call is TRBV5-1, the J call TRBJ1-2; 7 bases map to TRBD1. CDR1 is SGHRS, CDR2 YFSETQ, per germline. The CDR3 is 13 residues long. The CDR3 loop is CASSLEGAGGYTF. CDR3 bases read: TGCGCCAGCAGCTTGGAGGGGGCCGGGGGC.

Incomplete CDR3 DNA: TGTGCCAGCTCACCTACTAGGGCGGGCGGCAATGAC. This translates into CASSPTRAGGND. The CDR3 in full is CASSPTRAGGNDYTF. The rearrangement links TRBV18 to TRBJ1-2; D is unresolved. Read sequence stops 3 residues before the CDR3 end, and the germline J gene provides the missing end. The CDR3 length is 15 residues. The V gene's germline CDR1 is KGHSH and CDR2 LQKENI.

Considering frequency, this clone is medium-sized (0.01 to 0.1%). The sequenced fragment ends 3 residues before the CDR3 boundary, so the rest is inferred from the germline J gene. V and J are TRBV6-2 or TRBV6-3 and TRBJ2-7, with TRBD2 as a possible D gene (6 bases). V was pared by 4 bases and J by 2 bases, with 15 bases between. CDR3 length: 15 amino acids. Germline CDR1 MNHEY, CDR2 SVGEGT. The CDR3 sequence is CASSFPGRSTYEQYF. CDR3 DNA (partial): TGTGCCAGCAGTTTCCCGGGGAGGAGTACCTACGAG.

A word on this clone: The read is 3 residues too short to cover the CDR3 end, so that end is filled in from the germline J gene. The gene calls are TRBV2 and TRBJ2-3, with 9 bases lining up with TRBD2. This CDR3 contains 18 residues. V lost 5 bases, J lost 2 bases, and 14 bases stayed unmatched. The germline CDR1 and CDR2 sequences are SNHLY and FYNNEI. The sequenced part of the CDR3 DNA is TGTGCCAGCAGTCAGTGGGATTTACGACTAGCGGCCACAGATACG. Translation gives CASSQWDLRLAATDT. Given in full, the CDR3 is CASSQWDLRLAATDTQYF.

This clone is called medium-sized based on its frequency. The read stops 3 residues short of the end of the CDR3; the missing end is completed from the germline J gene. The chain has TRBV10-1 and TRBJ2-4, with D uncertain. The germline gives CDR1 WNHNN, CDR2 SYGVQD (reference sequence). Trimming pared 0 bases from V and 0 bases from J, leaving 6 bases between. The CDR3 has 15 residues. Partial CDR3 DNA: TGCGCCAGCAGTGAGTCGCGGCTAGCCAAAAACATT. Its protein is CASSESRLAKNI. From start to end, the CDR3 is CASSESRLAKNIQYF.

CDR3 residues: CASSSARGTGIWGYTF. The CDR3 DNA, read in part, is TGTGCCAGCAGTTCTGCGCGAGGTACAGGGATCTGGGGC. The chain links TRBV6-2 or TRBV6-3 to TRBJ1-2, with a weak D call TRBD1 (6 bases). From the germline J gene comes the end of the CDR3, since the read stops 3 residues before it. This CDR3 region has 16 residues. Germline values: CDR1 MNHEY, CDR2 SVGEGT.

This clone shows up as large (0.1 to 1%) by frequency. Coverage ceases 3 residues before the CDR3 finishes, and the germline J gene fills in the end. This chain uses TRBV10-1 with TRBJ2-1, with a tentative D call TRBD2 (6 bases). V lost 2 bases and J lost 9, with 11 bases in between. Germline values: CDR1 WNHNN, CDR2 SYGVQD (reference sequence). This CDR3 spans 13 amino acids. The CDR3 spells CASSEKASVEQFF. The CDR3 bases that were read are TGCGCCAGCAGTGAGAAGGCTAGCGTTGAG.

Turning to this clone: The observed sequence ends 3 residues before the CDR3 terminus, with the missing tail filled in from the germline J gene. The chain couples TRBV5-1 to TRBJ2-3; 7 bases are shared with TRBD2. In germline, CDR1 is SGHRS, CDR2 YFSETQ. This CDR3 has 15 amino acids. The CDR3: CASSFMAGVGETQYF. The part of the CDR3 DNA that was read is TGCGCCAGCAGCTTTATGGCGGGGGTAGGGGAGACG. The whole variable domain, filled in from reference TRBV5-1 and TRBJ2-3, reads KAGVTQTPRYLIKTRGQQVTLSCSPISGHRSVSWYQQTPGQGLQFLFEYFSETQRNKGNFPGRFSGRQFSNSRSEMNVSTLELGDSALYLCASSFMAGVGETQYFGPGTRLTVL.

Regarding this clone: The read ends 3 residues shy of where the CDR3 ends; the end is completed using the germline J gene. V is TRBV11-2 and J is TRBJ1-2; D remains unclear. CDR3 length equals 13 residues. Germline assignment: CDR1 SGHAT and CDR2 FQNNGV. CDR3 sequence: CASSLDPKRDYTF. The covered CDR3 bases are TGTGCCAGCAGCTTAGATCCGAAGCGCGAC.

On this clone itself: The CDR3 end falls 3 residues outside the read, so it is completed with the germline J gene. The V and J genes are TRBV19 and TRBJ1-2; D is unclear. From germline, CDR1 is LNHDA and CDR2 SQIVND (reference sequence). This CDR3 has 13 amino acids. The CDR3 loop reads CASSPIGGYEYTF. CDR3 DNA, as far as it was read: TGTGCCAGTAGTCCCATCGGAGGGTATGAA.

To note about this clone: The read comes to an end 3 residues before the CDR3 does, leaving the germline J gene to fill in the end. The chain employs TRBV27 and TRBJ2-4, with 8 bases fitting TRBD2. CDR1 and CDR2 (germline): MNHEY, SMNVEV (reference sequence). The CDR3 has 14 amino acids. Trimming at V came to 0 bases and at J to 9 bases, leaving 4 bases not matched to a gene. Here the CDR3 reads CASSLSALAGIQYF. The CDR3 bases that were read are TGTGCCAGCAGTTTATCAGCGCTAGCGGGCATT.

This clone is labeled large based on frequency. Read data end 3 residues before the CDR3 end; the end is taken from the germline J gene. This chain links TRBV4-1 with TRBJ1-6; D not certain. The V end was cut by 0 bases, the J end by 10 bases, with 7 bases between. This CDR3 comprises 13 residues. Germline assignment: CDR1 MGHRA and CDR2 YSYEKL. CDR3 loop: CASSQDRGSPLHF. The DNA read from the CDR3 is TGCGCCAGCAGCCAAGATCGAGGGTCACCC.